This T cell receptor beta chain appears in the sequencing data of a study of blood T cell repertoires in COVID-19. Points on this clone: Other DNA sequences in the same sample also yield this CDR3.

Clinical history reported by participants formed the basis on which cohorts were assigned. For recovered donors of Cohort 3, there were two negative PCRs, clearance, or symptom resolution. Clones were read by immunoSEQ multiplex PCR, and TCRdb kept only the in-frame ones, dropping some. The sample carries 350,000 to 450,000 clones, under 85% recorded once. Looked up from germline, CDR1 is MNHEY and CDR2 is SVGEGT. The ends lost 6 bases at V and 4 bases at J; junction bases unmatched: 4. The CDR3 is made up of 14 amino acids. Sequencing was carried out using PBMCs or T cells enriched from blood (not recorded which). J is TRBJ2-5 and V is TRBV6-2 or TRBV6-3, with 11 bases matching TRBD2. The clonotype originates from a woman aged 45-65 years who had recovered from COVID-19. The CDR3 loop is CASSPGLAGETQYF. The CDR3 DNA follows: TGTGCCAGCAGCCCCGGACTAGCGGGAGAGACCCAGTACTTC.